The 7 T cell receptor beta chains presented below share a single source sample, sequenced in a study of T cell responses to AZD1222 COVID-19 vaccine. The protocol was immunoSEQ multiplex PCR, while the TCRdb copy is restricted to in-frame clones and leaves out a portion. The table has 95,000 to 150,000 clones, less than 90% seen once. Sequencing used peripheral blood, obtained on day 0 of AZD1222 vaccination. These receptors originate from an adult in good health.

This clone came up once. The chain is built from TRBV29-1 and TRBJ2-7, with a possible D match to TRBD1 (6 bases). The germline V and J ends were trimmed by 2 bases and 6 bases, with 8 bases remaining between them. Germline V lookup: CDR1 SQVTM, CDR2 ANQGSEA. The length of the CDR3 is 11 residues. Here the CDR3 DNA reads TGCAGCGTTGAAAGGGGGTTCGAGCAGTACTTC. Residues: CSVERGFEQYF.

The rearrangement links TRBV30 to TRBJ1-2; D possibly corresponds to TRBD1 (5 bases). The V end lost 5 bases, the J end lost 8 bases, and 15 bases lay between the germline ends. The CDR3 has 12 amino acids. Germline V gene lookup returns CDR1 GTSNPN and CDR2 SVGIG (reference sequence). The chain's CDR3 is CAWGTGRWGYTF. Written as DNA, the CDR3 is TGTGCCTGGGGGACGGGACGTTGGGGCTACACCTTC.

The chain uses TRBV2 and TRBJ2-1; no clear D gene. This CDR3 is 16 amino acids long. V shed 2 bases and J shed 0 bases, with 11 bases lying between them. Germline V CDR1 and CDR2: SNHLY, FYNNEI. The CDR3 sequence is CASSETTTGSYNEQFF. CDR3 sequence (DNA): TGTGCCAGCAGTGAAACCACCACTGGCTCCTACAATGAGCAGTTCTTC.

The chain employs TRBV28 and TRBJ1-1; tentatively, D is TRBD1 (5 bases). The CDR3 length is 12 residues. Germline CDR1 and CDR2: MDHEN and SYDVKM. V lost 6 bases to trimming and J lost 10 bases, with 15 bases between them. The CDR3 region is CASSSIRGGAFF. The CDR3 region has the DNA TGTGCCAGCAGCTCTATCCGGGGGGGAGCTTTCTTT. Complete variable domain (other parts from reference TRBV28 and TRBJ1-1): DVKVTQSSRYLVKRTGEKVFLECVQDMDHENMFWYRQDPGLGLRLIYFSYDVKMKEKGDIPEGYSVSREKKERFSLILESASTNQTSMYLCASSSIRGGAFFGQGTRLTVV.

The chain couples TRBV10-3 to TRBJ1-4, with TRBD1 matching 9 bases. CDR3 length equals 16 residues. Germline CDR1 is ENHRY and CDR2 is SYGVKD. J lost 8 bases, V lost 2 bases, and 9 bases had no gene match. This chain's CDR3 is CAISESFGQGQEKLFF. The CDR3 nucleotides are TGTGCCATCAGTGAGAGCTTTGGACAGGGGCAAGAAAAACTGTTTTTT.

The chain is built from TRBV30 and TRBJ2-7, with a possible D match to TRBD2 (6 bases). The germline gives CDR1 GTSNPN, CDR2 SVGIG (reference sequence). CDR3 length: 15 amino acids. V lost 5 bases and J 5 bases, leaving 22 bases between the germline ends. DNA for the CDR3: TGTGCCTGGTTGAAAAATGGCGCGGGAAAGCACGAGCAGTACTTC. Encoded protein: CAWLKNGAGKHEQYF.

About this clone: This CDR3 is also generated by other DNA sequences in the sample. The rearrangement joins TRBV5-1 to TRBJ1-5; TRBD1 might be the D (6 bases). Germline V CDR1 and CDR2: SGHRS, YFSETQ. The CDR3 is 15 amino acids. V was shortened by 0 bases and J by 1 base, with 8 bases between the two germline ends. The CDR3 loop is CASSLEGGSNQPQHF. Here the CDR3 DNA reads TGCGCCAGCAGCTTGGAGGGGGGCAGCAATCAGCCCCAGCATTTT.